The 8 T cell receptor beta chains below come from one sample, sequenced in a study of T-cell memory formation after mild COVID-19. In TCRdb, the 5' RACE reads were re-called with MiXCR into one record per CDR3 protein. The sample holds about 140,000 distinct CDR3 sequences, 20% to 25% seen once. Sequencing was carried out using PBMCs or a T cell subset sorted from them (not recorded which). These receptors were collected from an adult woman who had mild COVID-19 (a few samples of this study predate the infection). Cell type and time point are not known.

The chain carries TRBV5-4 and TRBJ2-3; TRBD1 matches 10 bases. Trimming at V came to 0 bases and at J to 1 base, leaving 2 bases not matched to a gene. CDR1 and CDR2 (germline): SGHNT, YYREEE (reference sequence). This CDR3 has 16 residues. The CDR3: CASSLAGTGGTDTQYF. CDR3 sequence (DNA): TGTGCCAGCAGCTTGGCCGGGACAGGGGGCACAGATACGCAGTATTTT.

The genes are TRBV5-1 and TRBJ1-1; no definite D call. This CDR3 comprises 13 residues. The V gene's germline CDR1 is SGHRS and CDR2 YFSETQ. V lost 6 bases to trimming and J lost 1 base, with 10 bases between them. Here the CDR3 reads CASNPGRNTEAFF. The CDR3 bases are TGCGCCAGCAACCCTGGGAGGAACACTGAAGCTTTCTTT.

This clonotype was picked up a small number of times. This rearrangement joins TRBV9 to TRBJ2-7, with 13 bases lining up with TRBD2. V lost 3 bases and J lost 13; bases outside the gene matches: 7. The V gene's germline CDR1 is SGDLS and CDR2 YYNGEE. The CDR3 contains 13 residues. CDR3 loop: CASSGGTSGTLYF. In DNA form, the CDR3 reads TGTGCCAGCAGCGGGGGGACTAGCGGGACTCTATACTTC. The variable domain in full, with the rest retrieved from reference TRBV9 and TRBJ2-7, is DSGVTQTPKHLITATGQRVTLRCSPRSGDLSVYWYQQSLDQGLQFLIQYYNGEERAKGNILERFSAQQFPDLHSELNLSSLELGDSALYFCASSGGTSGTLYFGPGTRLTVT.

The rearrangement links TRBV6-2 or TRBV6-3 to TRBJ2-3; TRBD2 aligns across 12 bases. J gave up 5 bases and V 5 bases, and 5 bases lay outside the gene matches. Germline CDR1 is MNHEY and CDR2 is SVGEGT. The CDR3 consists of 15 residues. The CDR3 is CASSQVLAGGDTQYF. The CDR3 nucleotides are TGTGCCAGCAGTCAGGTACTAGCGGGAGGAGATACGCAGTATTTT.

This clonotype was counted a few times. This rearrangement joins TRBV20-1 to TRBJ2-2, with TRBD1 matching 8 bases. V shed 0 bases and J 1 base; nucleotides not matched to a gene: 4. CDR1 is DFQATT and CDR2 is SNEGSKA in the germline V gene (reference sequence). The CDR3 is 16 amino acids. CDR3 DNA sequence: TGCAGTGCTAGAGACCACGGACAGGGGAACACCGGGGAGCTGTTTTTT. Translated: CSARDHGQGNTGELFF.

The CDR3 DNA follows: TGTGCCAGCAGCCCGCCCGGCGGTAGCACAGATACGCAGTATTTT. Translation gives CASSPPGGSTDTQYF. The rearrangement uses TRBV7-3 and TRBJ2-3, with unresolved D. The ends were cut back, 5 bases at V and 0 bases at J, with 12 bases in the middle. This CDR3 contains 15 residues. Germline V gene lookup returns CDR1 SGHTA and CDR2 FQGTGA.

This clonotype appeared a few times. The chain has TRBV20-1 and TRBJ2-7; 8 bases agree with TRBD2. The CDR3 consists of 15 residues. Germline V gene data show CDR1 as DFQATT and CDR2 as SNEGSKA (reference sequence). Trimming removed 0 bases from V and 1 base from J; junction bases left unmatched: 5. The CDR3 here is CSARDSGEPSYEQYF. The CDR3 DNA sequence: TGCAGTGCTAGAGATAGCGGGGAACCATCCTACGAGCAGTACTTC.

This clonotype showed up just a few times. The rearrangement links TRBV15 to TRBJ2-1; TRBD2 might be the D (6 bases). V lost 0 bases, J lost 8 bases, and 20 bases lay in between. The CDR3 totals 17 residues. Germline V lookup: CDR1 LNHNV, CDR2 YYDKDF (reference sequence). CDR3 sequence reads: CATSRDRGAGLGDEQFF. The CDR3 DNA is TGTGCCACCAGCAGAGATCGGGGAGCGGGCCTCGGCGATGAGCAGTTCTTC.